Only a few counts were recorded for the clone carrying this T cell receptor beta chain. The antigen remains unidentified. With V trimmed by 3 bases and J by 1 base, 8 bases remained unmatched. The CDR3 runs 18 residues. Germline lookup yields CDR1 SEHNR and CDR2 FQNEAQ (reference sequence). This sample is part of a study of beta chain features in type 1 diabetes. General study results and limits: Type 1 diabetes patients had VDJ junctions that carried fewer insertions and more deletions. A potential influence of HLA type upon TCRB rearrangement remained unresolved herein. The naive, central memory and Treg TCRB repertoires of patients appeared to be more similar to one another than those of healthy donors.

Blood was drawn once from each donor into heparinised tubes. The draws averaged about 120 mL. The study reverse transcribed the entire isolated RNA, so it sequenced expressed TCRB transcripts. Some clones are missing from TCRdb's copy, which holds only in-frame ones; the method was immunoSEQ multiplex PCR. The sample holds around 310,000 clones, 11% seen once. The genes are TRBV7-9 and TRBJ2-3; 12 bases match TRBD2. This clonotype was obtained from a young woman in good health. Sample: naive CD4+ T cells from blood. The CDR3 spells CASSFIWTSGIGTDTQYF. The CDR3 DNA reads as TGTGCCAGCAGCTTTATATGGACTAGCGGGATTGGCACAGATACGCAGTATTTT.